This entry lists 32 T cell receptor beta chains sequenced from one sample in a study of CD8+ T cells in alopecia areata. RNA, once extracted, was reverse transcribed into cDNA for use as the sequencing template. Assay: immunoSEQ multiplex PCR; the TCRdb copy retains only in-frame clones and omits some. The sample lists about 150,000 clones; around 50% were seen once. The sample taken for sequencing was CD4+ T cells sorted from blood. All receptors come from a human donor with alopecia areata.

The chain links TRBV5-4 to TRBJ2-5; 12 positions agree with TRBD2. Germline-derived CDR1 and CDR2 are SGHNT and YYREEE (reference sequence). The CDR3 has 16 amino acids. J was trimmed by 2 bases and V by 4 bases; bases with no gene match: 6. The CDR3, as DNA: TGTGCCAGCAGCAACACTAGCGGGAGGCCTCAAGAGACCCAGTACTTC. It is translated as CASSNTSGRPQETQYF.

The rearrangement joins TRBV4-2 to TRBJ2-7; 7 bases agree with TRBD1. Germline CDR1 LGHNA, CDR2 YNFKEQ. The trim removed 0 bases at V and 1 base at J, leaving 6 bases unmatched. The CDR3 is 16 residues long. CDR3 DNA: TGTGCCAGCAGCCAAGAGATAGACAGGGCGTCCTACGAGCAGTACTTC. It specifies CASSQEIDRASYEQYF.

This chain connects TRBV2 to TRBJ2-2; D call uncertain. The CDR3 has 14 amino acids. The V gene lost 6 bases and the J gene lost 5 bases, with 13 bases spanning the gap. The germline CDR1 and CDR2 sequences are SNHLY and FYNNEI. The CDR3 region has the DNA TGTGCCAGCAGCCCCCCCCGCGGTACCGGGGAGCTGTTTTTT. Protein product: CASSPPRGTGELFF.

The DNA for the CDR3 is TGCAGCGTTTCCGACAGGGCCATCTACACCGGGGAGCTGTTTTTT. Translation: CSVSDRAIYTGELFF. The chain combines TRBV29-1 with TRBJ2-2; 7 positions agree with TRBD1. The CDR3 extends over 15 amino acids. The germline V gene has CDR1 SQVTM and CDR2 ANQGSEA. Trimming at V came to 5 bases and at J to 3 bases, leaving 9 bases not matched to a gene.

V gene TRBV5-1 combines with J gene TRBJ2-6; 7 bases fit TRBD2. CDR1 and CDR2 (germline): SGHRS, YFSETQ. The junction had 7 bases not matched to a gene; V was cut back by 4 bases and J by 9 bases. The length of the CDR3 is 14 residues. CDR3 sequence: CASSPELASNVLTF. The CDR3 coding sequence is TGCGCCAGCAGCCCTGAACTAGCGAGCAACGTCCTGACTTTC.

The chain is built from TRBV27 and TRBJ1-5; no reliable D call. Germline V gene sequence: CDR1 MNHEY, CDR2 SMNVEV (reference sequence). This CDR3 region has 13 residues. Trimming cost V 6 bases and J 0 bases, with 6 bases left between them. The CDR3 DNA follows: TGTGCCAGCAGCGGTTATAGCAATCAGCCCCAGCATTTT. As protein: CASSGYSNQPQHF.

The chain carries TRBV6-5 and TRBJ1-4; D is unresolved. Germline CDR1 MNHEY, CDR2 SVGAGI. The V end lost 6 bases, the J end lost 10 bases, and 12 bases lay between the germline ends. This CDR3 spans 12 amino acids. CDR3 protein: CASRFTSGKLFF. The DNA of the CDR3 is TGTGCCAGCAGATTCACGAGTGGAAAACTGTTTTTT.

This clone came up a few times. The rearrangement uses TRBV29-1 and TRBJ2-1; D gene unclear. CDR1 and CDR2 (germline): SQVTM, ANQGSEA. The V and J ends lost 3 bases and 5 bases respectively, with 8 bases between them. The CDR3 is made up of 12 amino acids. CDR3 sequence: CSVDAFHNEQFF. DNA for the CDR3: TGCAGCGTTGATGCCTTTCACAATGAGCAGTTCTTC.

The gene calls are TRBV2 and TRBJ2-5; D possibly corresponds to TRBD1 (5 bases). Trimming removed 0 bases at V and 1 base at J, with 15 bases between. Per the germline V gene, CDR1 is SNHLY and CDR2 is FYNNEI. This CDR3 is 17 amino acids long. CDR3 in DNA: TGTGCCAGCAGTGAAGCGCTTCTACTCCAGGGCCAAGAGACCCAGTACTTC. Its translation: CASSEALLLQGQETQYF.

The CDR3: CSVVSAQETQYF. CDR3 nucleotides: TGCAGCGTTGTCAGTGCTCAAGAGACCCAGTACTTC. V and J are TRBV29-1 and TRBJ2-5; no definite D call. CDR1 SQVTM and CDR2 ANQGSEA come from the germline V gene. The CDR3 covers 12 residues. Trimming shortened V by 4 bases and J by 2 bases, and 8 bases separated the two germline ends.

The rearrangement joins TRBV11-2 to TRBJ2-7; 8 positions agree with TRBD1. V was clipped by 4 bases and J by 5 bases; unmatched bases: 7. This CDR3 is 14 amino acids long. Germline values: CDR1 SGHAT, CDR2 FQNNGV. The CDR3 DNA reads TGTGCCAGCAGCTCAGACAGGGGAAGAAACGAGCAGTACTTC. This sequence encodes CASSSDRGRNEQYF.

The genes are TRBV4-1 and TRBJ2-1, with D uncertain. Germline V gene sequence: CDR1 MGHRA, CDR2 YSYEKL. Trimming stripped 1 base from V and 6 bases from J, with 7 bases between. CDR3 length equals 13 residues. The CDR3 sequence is CASSQGRVNEQFF. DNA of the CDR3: TGCGCCAGCAGCCAAGGAAGGGTCAATGAGCAGTTCTTC.

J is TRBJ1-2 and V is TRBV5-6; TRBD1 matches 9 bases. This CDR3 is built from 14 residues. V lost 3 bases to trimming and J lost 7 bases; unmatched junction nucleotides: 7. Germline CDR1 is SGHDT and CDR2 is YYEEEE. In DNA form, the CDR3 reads TGTGCCAGCAGCTACTCGGGACAGGGACTTGGCTACACCTTC. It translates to CASSYSGQGLGYTF.

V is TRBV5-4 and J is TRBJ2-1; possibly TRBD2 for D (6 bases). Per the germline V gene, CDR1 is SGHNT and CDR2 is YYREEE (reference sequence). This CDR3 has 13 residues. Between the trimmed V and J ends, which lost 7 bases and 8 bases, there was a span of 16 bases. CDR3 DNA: TGTGCCAGCCGGGATACCAGGAGGGATGAGCAGTTCTTC. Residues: CASRDTRRDEQFF.

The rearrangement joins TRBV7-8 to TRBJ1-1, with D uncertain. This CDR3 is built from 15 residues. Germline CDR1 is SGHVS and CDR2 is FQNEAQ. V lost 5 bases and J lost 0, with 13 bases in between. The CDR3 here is CASSPGAFMNTEAFF. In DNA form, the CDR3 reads TGTGCCAGCAGCCCGGGTGCATTCATGAACACTGAAGCTTTCTTT.

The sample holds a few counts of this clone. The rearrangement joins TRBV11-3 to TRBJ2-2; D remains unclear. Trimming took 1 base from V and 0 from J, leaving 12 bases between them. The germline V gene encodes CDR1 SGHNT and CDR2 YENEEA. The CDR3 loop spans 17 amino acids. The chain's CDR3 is CASSLGPSVANTGELFF. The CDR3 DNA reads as TGTGCCAGCAGCTTAGGACCGTCCGTAGCGAACACCGGGGAGCTGTTTTTT.

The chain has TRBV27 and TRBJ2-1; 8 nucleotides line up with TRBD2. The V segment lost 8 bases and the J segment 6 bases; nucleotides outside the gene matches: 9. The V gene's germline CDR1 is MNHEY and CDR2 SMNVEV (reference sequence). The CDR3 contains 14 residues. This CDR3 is CASSPSGSFNEQFF. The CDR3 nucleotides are TGTGCCAGCTCTCCCAGCGGGAGTTTCAATGAGCAGTTCTTC.

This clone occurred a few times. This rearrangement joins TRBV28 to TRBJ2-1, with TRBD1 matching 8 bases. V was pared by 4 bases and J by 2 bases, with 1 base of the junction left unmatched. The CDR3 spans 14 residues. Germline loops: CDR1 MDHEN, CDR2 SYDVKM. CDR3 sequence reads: CASSWGQAYNEQFF. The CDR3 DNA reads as TGTGCCAGCAGTTGGGGACAGGCCTACAATGAGCAGTTCTTC.

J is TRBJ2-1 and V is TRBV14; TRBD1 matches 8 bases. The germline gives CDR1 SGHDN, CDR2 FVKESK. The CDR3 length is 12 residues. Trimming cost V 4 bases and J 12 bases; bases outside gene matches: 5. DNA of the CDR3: TGTGCCAGCAGCCGAGACAGGGGTACGCAGTTCTTC. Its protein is CASSRDRGTQFF.

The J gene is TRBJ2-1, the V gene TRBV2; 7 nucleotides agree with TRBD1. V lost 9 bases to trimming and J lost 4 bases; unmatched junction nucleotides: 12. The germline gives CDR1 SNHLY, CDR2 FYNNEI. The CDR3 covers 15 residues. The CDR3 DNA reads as TGTGCCAGTACGCACGACAGGGAGTTTTACAATGAGCAGTTCTTC. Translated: CASTHDREFYNEQFF.

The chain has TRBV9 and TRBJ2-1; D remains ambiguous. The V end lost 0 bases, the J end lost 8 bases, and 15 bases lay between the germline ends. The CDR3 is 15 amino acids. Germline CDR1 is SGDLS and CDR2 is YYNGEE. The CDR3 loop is CASSVAPRLIDEQFF. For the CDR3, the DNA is TGTGCCAGCAGCGTAGCCCCACGACTGATCGATGAGCAGTTCTTC.

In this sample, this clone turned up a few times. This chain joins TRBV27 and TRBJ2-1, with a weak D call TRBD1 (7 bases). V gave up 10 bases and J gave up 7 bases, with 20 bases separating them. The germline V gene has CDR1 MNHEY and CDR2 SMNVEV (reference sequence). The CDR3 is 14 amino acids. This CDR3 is CATRGTEGGNEQFF. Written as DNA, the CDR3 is TGTGCCACCCGGGGGACAGAAGGGGGGAATGAGCAGTTCTTC.

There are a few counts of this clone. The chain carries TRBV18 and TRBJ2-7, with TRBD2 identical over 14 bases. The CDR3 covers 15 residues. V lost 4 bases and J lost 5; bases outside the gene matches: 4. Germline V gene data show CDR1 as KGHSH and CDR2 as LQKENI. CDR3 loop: CASSRPGLAGDEQYF. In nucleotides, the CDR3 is TGTGCCAGCTCACGACCGGGACTAGCGGGAGACGAGCAGTACTTC.

CDR3 in amino acids: CASSLSRQGETQYF. CDR3 nucleotide sequence: TGCGCCAGCAGCTTGTCGCGCCAGGGGGAGACCCAGTACTTC. The chain is built from TRBV5-1 and TRBJ2-5, with D maybe TRBD1 (6 bases). CDR1 and CDR2 from the germline V gene are SGHRS and YFSETQ. The CDR3 covers 14 residues. Trimming took off 1 base at V and 5 bases at J, with 12 bases between the two ends.

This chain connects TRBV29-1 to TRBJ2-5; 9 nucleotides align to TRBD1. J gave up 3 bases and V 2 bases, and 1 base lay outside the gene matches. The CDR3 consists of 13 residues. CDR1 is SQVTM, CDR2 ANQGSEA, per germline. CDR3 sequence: CSVERTGEETQYF. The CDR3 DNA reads TGCAGCGTTGAACGGACAGGGGAAGAGACCCAGTACTTC.

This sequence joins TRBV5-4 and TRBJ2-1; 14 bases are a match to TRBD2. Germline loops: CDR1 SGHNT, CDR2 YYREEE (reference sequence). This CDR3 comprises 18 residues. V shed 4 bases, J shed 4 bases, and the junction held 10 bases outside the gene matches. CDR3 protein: CASSLANRLAGGYNEQFF. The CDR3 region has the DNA TGTGCCAGCAGCCTCGCAAACCGACTAGCGGGAGGGTACAATGAGCAGTTCTTC.

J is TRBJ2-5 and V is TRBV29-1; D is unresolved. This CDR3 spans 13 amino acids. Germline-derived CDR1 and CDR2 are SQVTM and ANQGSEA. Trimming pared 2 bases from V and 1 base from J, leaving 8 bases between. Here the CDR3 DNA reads TGCAGCGTTGAACGGCAGACCCAAGAGACCCAGTACTTC. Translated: CSVERQTQETQYF.

This CDR3 reads CSVVRDSSSGANVLTF. The CDR3 DNA follows: TGCAGCGTTGTTAGGGATTCAAGCTCTGGGGCCAACGTCCTGACTTTC. The chain couples TRBV29-1 to TRBJ2-6; D gene unclear. CDR1 is SQVTM, CDR2 ANQGSEA, per germline. CDR3 length: 16 residues. Trimming pared 4 bases from V and 0 bases from J, leaving 13 bases between.

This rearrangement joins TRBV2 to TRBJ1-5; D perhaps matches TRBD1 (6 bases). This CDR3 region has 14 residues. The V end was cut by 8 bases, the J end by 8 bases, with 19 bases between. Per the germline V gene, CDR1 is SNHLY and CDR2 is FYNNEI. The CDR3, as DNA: TGTGCCAGCCGGGGGGGGCAGGGCTTGAAGCCCCAGCATTTT. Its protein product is CASRGGQGLKPQHF. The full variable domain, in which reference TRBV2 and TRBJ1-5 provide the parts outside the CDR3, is EPEVTQTPSHQVTQMGQEVILRCVPISNHLYFYWYRQILGQKVEFLVSFYNNEISEKSEIFDDQFSVERPDGSNFTLKIRSTKLEDSAMYFCASRGGQGLKPQHFGDGTRLSIL.

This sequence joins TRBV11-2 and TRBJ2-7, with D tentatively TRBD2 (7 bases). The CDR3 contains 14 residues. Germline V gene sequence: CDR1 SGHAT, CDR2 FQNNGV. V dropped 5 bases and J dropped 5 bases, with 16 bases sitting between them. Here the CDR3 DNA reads TGTGCCAGCAGCCGCAGGGGCGGGAGTAACGAGCAGTACTTC. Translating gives CASSRRGGSNEQYF.

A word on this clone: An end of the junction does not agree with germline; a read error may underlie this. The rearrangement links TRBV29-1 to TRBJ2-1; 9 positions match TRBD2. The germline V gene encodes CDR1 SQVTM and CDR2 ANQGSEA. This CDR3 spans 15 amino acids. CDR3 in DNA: TGCAGCGTTGCCCTTAGCGGGAGTTTAGGTAATGAGCGGTTCTTC. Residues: CSVALSGSLGNERFF.

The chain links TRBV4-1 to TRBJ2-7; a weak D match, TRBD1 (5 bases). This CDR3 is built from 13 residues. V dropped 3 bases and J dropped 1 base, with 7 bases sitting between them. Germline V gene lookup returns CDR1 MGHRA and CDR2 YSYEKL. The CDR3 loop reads CASSHDRSYEQYF. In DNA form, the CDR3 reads TGCGCCAGCAGCCACGACAGATCCTACGAGCAGTACTTC.